This section outlines one TCR beta chain sequence together with its context. Its antigen is as yet unknown. Other nucleotide sequences from this sample produce the same CDR3. This specimen comes from a study of shared clonotypes between healthy human individuals. Germline V lookup: CDR1 GTSNPN, CDR2 SVGIG (reference sequence). The CDR3 is made up of 13 amino acids. Trimming left V 0 bases short and J 4 bases short, with 9 bases between. Findings of the study overall: Shared across several donors were 5% to 6% of the naive CD4 clonotypes. Rarefaction revealed incomplete sorted-subset sequencing despite large depth. How much donors shared clonotypes was expected to be affected by sequencing depth.

The assay was immunoSEQ multiplex PCR, and TCRdb's table has in-frame clones only and misses some. The sample shows 2 million to 2.5 million clones, roughly 95% of them seen only once. CD8 cells classed as naive were CD45RO-negative and positively selected for CCR7, excluding terminally differentiated effector memory CD45RA+ cells. The donors, healthy adults who were HIV-negative, had experienced no recent acute infections or vaccinations. The TCR was taken from a young man in good health. The sample comprised naive CD8+ T cells sorted from blood. V gene TRBV30 combines with J gene TRBJ1-1; maybe TRBD1 (6 bases). The chain's CDR3 is CAWSVQGSTEAFF. CDR3 coding DNA: TGTGCCTGGAGTGTACAGGGTAGCACTGAAGCTTTCTTT.